A selection of T cell receptor beta chains follows, all from one sample in a study of shared clonotypes between healthy human individuals. The data were produced by immunoSEQ multiplex PCR, yet TCRdb's version contains in-frame clones alone and is incomplete. This table holds roughly 500,000 clones, about 72% found once. Sequenced: PBMCs. These receptor sequences come from a woman aged 40 to 50 in good health. Some clones in this sample may be carry-over from other donors' samples. CDR3s include the opening cysteine and the closing phenylalanine or tryptophan. Fields, in order: CDR3 length, J gene, D gene, clone size, V gene, CDR3 DNA, CDR3 protein. The D gene is left open where the match is weak. Expanded clones get a size class; other rows say once, few or many, or leave the size out.

cdr3_length: 14; j_call: TRBJ1-4; d_call: -; clone_size: many; v_call: TRBV6-1; cdr3_nt: TGTGCCAGCAGTGAAGCGGACAGTGTAGAAAAACTGTTTTTT; cdr3_aa: CASSEADSVEKLFF
cdr3_length: 14; j_call: TRBJ1-4; d_call: -; clone_size: -; v_call: TRBV2; cdr3_nt: TGTGCCAGCAGTGGGGGGGAATTGGGTGAAAAACTGTTTTTT; cdr3_aa: CASSGGELGEKLFF
cdr3_length: 15; j_call: TRBJ2-1; d_call: TRBD2; clone_size: -; v_call: TRBV4-2; cdr3_nt: TGTGCCAGCAGCCAAGCACTAGCGGGGTCTGATGAGCAGTTCTTC; cdr3_aa: CASSQALAGSDEQFF
cdr3_length: 18; j_call: TRBJ2-3; d_call: TRBD2; clone_size: -; v_call: TRBV9; cdr3_nt: TGTGCCAGCAGCGTAGCCCCGGGAGGGCCGGGGGGAACAGATACGCAGTATTTT; cdr3_aa: CASSVAPGGPGGTDTQYF
cdr3_length: 15; j_call: TRBJ2-2; d_call: -; clone_size: -; v_call: TRBV6-4; cdr3_nt: TGTGCCAGCAGGGCTCTCCCGGAGGGGACCGGGGAGCTGTTTTTT; cdr3_aa: CASRALPEGTGELFF
cdr3_length: 13; j_call: TRBJ1-2; d_call: -; clone_size: few; v_call: TRBV6-5; cdr3_nt: TGTGCCAGCAGTCAGGACATAGGTTATGGCTACACCTTC; cdr3_aa: CASSQDIGYGYTF
cdr3_length: 15; j_call: TRBJ1-5; d_call: -; clone_size: -; v_call: TRBV7-9; cdr3_nt: TGTGCCAGCAGCCGGGGGGCGGGAGGCAATCAGCCCCAGCATTTT; cdr3_aa: CASSRGAGGNQPQHF
cdr3_length: 14; j_call: TRBJ1-1; d_call: -; clone_size: -; v_call: TRBV29-1; cdr3_nt: TGCAGCGTTGAGGGGGCGGGTAGAAACACTGAAGCTTTCTTT; cdr3_aa: CSVEGAGRNTEAFF
cdr3_length: 14; j_call: TRBJ2-7; d_call: TRBD2; clone_size: -; v_call: TRBV2; cdr3_nt: TGTGCCAGCCAACCGACTAGCGGGTCCTACGAGCAGTACTTC; cdr3_aa: CASQPTSGSYEQYF
cdr3_length: 16; j_call: TRBJ2-2; d_call: -; clone_size: -; v_call: TRBV28; cdr3_nt: TGTGCCAGCTCAACTCCCAACATACGAGACACCGGGGAGCTGTTTTTT; cdr3_aa: CASSTPNIRDTGELFF
cdr3_length: 14; j_call: TRBJ2-5; d_call: -; clone_size: -; v_call: TRBV4-1; cdr3_nt: TGCGCCAGCAGCCAAGATGTCCTAGGAGAGACCCAGTACTTC; cdr3_aa: CASSQDVLGETQYF
cdr3_length: 14; j_call: TRBJ2-3; d_call: -; clone_size: -; v_call: TRBV5-1; cdr3_nt: TGCGCCAGCAGCTTGGGGCGGCCCACAGATACGCAGTATTTT; cdr3_aa: CASSLGRPTDTQYF
cdr3_length: 14; j_call: TRBJ1-2; d_call: -; clone_size: few; v_call: TRBV27; cdr3_nt: TGTGCCAGCAGTTTATCCGACCCCGCCTATGGCTACACCTTC; cdr3_aa: CASSLSDPAYGYTF
cdr3_length: 12; j_call: TRBJ2-1; d_call: -; clone_size: -; v_call: TRBV12-5; cdr3_nt: TGTGCTAGTGGTTGGGGTTACAATGAGCAGTTCTTC; cdr3_aa: CASGWGYNEQFF
cdr3_length: 12; j_call: TRBJ2-7; d_call: -; clone_size: many; v_call: TRBV2; cdr3_nt: TGTGCCAGCACCTGGGGGAGGAACGAGCAGTACTTC; cdr3_aa: CASTWGRNEQYF
cdr3_length: 15; j_call: TRBJ1-4; d_call: TRBD1; clone_size: -; v_call: TRBV7-9; cdr3_nt: TGTGCCAGCAGCTTAACGGGACAGGGGAATGAAAAACTGTTTTTT; cdr3_aa: CASSLTGQGNEKLFF
cdr3_length: 19; j_call: TRBJ2-6; d_call: -; clone_size: few; v_call: TRBV4-3; cdr3_nt: TGCGCCAGCAGCCAACAACCGGGGACCGGACTACCTGGGGCCAACGTCCTGACTTTC; cdr3_aa: CASSQQPGTGLPGANVLTF
cdr3_length: 15; j_call: TRBJ1-4; d_call: -; clone_size: -; v_call: TRBV5-1; cdr3_nt: TGCGCCAGCAGCTTCGGAGGGAGGGCTAATGAAAAACTGTTTTTT; cdr3_aa: CASSFGGRANEKLFF
cdr3_length: 16; j_call: TRBJ2-1; d_call: TRBD2; clone_size: -; v_call: TRBV9; cdr3_nt: TGTGCCAGCAGCGCCTCTAGCGGGAGTTCCTACAATGAGCAGTTCTTC; cdr3_aa: CASSASSGSSYNEQFF
cdr3_length: 14; j_call: TRBJ1-3; d_call: -; clone_size: -; v_call: TRBV30; cdr3_nt: TGTGCCTGGACCCGAGTATTCTCTGGAAACACCATATATTTT; cdr3_aa: CAWTRVFSGNTIYF
cdr3_length: 14; j_call: TRBJ1-5; d_call: -; clone_size: -; v_call: TRBV6-1; cdr3_nt: TGTGCCAGCATTCTTGACAGGAATAATCAGCCCCAGCATTTT; cdr3_aa: CASILDRNNQPQHF
cdr3_length: 12; j_call: TRBJ2-3; d_call: -; clone_size: -; v_call: TRBV2; cdr3_nt: TGTGCCAGCAGTGAAGTGGCAGGGACGCAGTATTTT; cdr3_aa: CASSEVAGTQYF
cdr3_length: 13; j_call: TRBJ1-5; d_call: -; clone_size: once; v_call: TRBV7-6; cdr3_nt: TGTGCCAGCAGCGGGCAGCTCAATCAGCCCCAGCATTTT; cdr3_aa: CASSGQLNQPQHF
cdr3_length: 12; j_call: TRBJ2-5; d_call: -; clone_size: -; v_call: TRBV2; cdr3_nt: TGTGCCAGCAGTGAAGCAGGGACCCACCAGTACTTC; cdr3_aa: CASSEAGTHQYF
cdr3_length: 15; j_call: TRBJ2-7; d_call: TRBD1; clone_size: -; v_call: TRBV19; cdr3_nt: TGTGCCAGTAGTATTCGGACAGGGACCAACTACGAGCAGTACTTC; cdr3_aa: CASSIRTGTNYEQYF
cdr3_length: 16; j_call: TRBJ2-5; d_call: -; clone_size: -; v_call: TRBV10-3; cdr3_nt: TGTGCCATCAACCGACAGGGCCCGGGAGGTGAAGAGACCCAGTACTTC; cdr3_aa: CAINRQGPGGEETQYF
cdr3_length: 13; j_call: TRBJ1-4; d_call: -; clone_size: -; v_call: TRBV30; cdr3_nt: TGTGCCTGGAATAGGGAAGGGGTCGAAAAACTGTTTTTT; cdr3_aa: CAWNREGVEKLFF